One sample yielded the 14 T cell receptor beta chains listed below, sequenced in a study of human T cells and chemical hapten exposure. The time point here: patch test 3, about 24 weeks after DPC sensitization. Treatment of the sample: therapeutic diphenylcyclopropenone sensitization with weekly scalp DPC. MiXCR was run by TCRdb on the RACE reads, yielding one entry per CDR3 protein. The repertoire holds over 150,000 distinct CDR3 sequences, with 25% to 30% as singletons. The input for sequencing was whole blood, taken in connection with sensitization to the hapten diphenylcyclopropenone (DPC). These receptors came from a woman between 18 and 30 years old with alopecia areata. Some clones in this sample may be carry-over from other donors' samples.

This clonotype was seen only a few times. The rearrangement joins TRBV12-3 or TRBV12-4 to TRBJ1-2; weak D call: TRBD1 (6 bases). CDR3 size: 11 residues. Trimming left V 9 bases short and J 12 bases short, with 17 bases between. CDR3 sequence (DNA): TGTGCCAGTAAGAAGGGGGAAGAAGACACCTTC. Encoded protein: CASKKGEEDTF.

The chain has TRBV7-8 and TRBJ1-4; D remains ambiguous. Germline V lookup: CDR1 SGHVS, CDR2 FQNEAQ. The CDR3 length is 15 residues. V dropped 2 bases and J dropped 2 bases, with 9 bases sitting between them. This chain's CDR3 is CASSLSSQTNEKLFF. CDR3 DNA: TGTGCCAGCAGCTTATCCTCGCAGACTAATGAAAAACTGTTTTTT.

This clonotype was found a few times. V is TRBV20-1 and J is TRBJ2-3, with D unresolved. This CDR3 comprises 13 residues. Trimming shortened V by 0 bases and J by 0 bases, and 4 bases separated the two germline ends. Germline CDR1 and CDR2: DFQATT and SNEGSKA (reference sequence). The CDR3 coding sequence is TGCAGTGCTAGAGAGGCGAGCACAGATACGCAGTATTTT. Translation: CSAREASTDTQYF.

This clonotype was seen more than once but under ten times. V usage is TRBV15 and J usage is TRBJ2-7; 10 bases map to TRBD1. Germline V lookup: CDR1 LNHNV, CDR2 YYDKDF (reference sequence). This CDR3 has 16 amino acids. The J segment lost 2 bases and the V segment lost 0 bases, leaving 4 bases of the junction unmatched. CDR3 DNA: TGTGCCACCAGCAGAGATCGCGGGACAGGGGCCTACGAGCAGTACTTC. Translating it yields CATSRDRGTGAYEQYF.

CDR3 protein: CSARDEGVEQYF. In nucleotides, the CDR3 is TGCAGTGCTAGAGATGAAGGGGTTGAGCAGTACTTC. This rearrangement joins TRBV20-1 to TRBJ2-7, with TRBD1 as a possible D gene (5 bases). V was shortened by 0 bases and J by 7 bases, with 10 bases between the two germline ends. From germline, CDR1 is DFQATT and CDR2 SNEGSKA (reference sequence). This CDR3 spans 12 amino acids.

The chain links TRBV25-1 to TRBJ1-2; no firm D call. Germline assignment: CDR1 MGHDK and CDR2 SYGVNS. The V and J ends lost 1 base and 2 bases respectively, with 8 bases between them. The CDR3 is made up of 14 amino acids. In DNA, the CDR3 is TGTGCCAGCAGTGAATTTGGAGGGAACTATGGCTACACCTTC. As protein: CASSEFGGNYGYTF.

This clonotype was detected only a few times. The chain carries TRBV7-2 and TRBJ1-1, with TRBD1 matching 8 bases. V trimming: 2 bases; J trimming: 11 bases; junction bases outside the gene matches: 4. Germline assignment: CDR1 SGHTA and CDR2 FQGNSA. The CDR3 covers 12 residues. CDR3 in amino acids: CASSLQGARAFF. CDR3 coding DNA: TGTGCCAGCAGCTTACAGGGGGCGCGGGCTTTCTTT.

This clonotype appeared a few times. The chain combines TRBV25-1 with TRBJ1-2; 7 nucleotides line up with TRBD1. The ends lost 2 bases at V and 9 bases at J; junction bases unmatched: 9. CDR1 and CDR2 (germline): MGHDK, SYGVNS. The CDR3 spans 14 residues. The CDR3 nucleotides are TGTGCCAGCAGTGAAAGGGGGCGGACAGTGAGCTACACCTTC. It specifies CASSERGRTVSYTF.

The genes are TRBV2 and TRBJ2-1, with 10 bases matching TRBD2. This CDR3 contains 12 residues. Germline V gene data show CDR1 as SNHLY and CDR2 as FYNNEI. The J segment lost 12 bases and the V segment lost 7 bases, leaving 6 bases of the junction unmatched. The DNA for the CDR3 is TGTGCCAGCACTACTAGCGGGATATTGCAGTTCTTC. Translating it yields CASTTSGILQFF.

The chain uses TRBV5-1 and TRBJ2-2; TRBD2 might be the D (5 bases). The germline CDR1 and CDR2 sequences are SGHRS and YFSETQ. The CDR3 is made up of 15 amino acids. Trimming shortened V by 0 bases and J by 4 bases, and 10 bases separated the two germline ends. The CDR3, as DNA: TGCGCCAGCAGCTTGGCGGATACTAGCACCGGGGAGCTGTTTTTT. It yields the protein CASSLADTSTGELFF.

This clonotype was counted many times. The chain couples TRBV10-3 to TRBJ2-5; D not resolved. Per the germline V gene, CDR1 is ENHRY and CDR2 is SYGVKD. This CDR3 has 12 amino acids. Deletions cut 2 bases from V and 4 bases from J, with 5 bases between. The CDR3 DNA is TGTGCCATCAGTGAGCCGGCAGAGACCCAGTACTTC. Translating gives CAISEPAETQYF.

The rearrangement links TRBV20-1 to TRBJ1-4; D gene unclear. The germline V gene has CDR1 DFQATT and CDR2 SNEGSKA (reference sequence). With 3 bases removed from V and 7 bases from J, the gap between germline ends came to 9 bases. This CDR3 contains 12 residues. The CDR3 protein is CSARGGSEKLFF. The CDR3 bases are TGCAGTGCTAGGGGTGGGAGTGAAAAACTGTTTTTT.

The chain joins TRBV4-3 to TRBJ2-3; 7 nucleotides align to TRBD1. Trimming at V came to 4 bases and at J to 4 bases, leaving 8 bases not matched to a gene. The length of the CDR3 is 15 residues. Per the germline V gene, CDR1 is LGHNA and CDR2 is YSLEER. CDR3 nucleotide sequence: TGCGCCAGCAGCCCATGGACAGGAACAGCAGATACGCAGTATTTT. Its protein is CASSPWTGTADTQYF.

This clonotype was recorded a few times. The rearrangement joins TRBV12-5 to TRBJ1-1; a weak D match, TRBD1 (5 bases). Trimming shortened V by 5 bases and J by 11 bases, and 12 bases separated the two germline ends. Germline CDR1 reads LGHNT; CDR2 reads FRNRAP. The CDR3 is 11 amino acids. The CDR3 loop reads CASGRTGEAFF. CDR3 sequence (DNA): TGTGCTAGTGGTCGAACAGGAGAGGCTTTCTTT.